Presented here are 4 T cell receptor beta chains from one specimen sequenced in a study of PD-1 blockade in classical Hodgkin lymphoma. Each patient relapsed following autologous stem cell transplantation, and prior brentuximab vedotin exposure differed. The repertoire was sequenced with immunoSEQ multiplex PCR; TCRdb's copy has only in-frame clones and lacks some. This sample carries tens of thousands of clones, about two thirds of them seen once, and the ten largest clones take about 4%. The material was peripheral blood mononuclear cells (PBMCs), obtained before the second cycle of nivolumab. The receptors here all came from a human donor with classical Hodgkin lymphoma.

This rearrangement joins TRBV28 to TRBJ2-5, with D perhaps matching TRBD1 (7 bases). Germline-derived CDR1 and CDR2 are MDHEN and SYDVKM. The CDR3 consists of 14 residues. Trimming stripped 6 bases from V and 4 bases from J, with 15 bases between. As DNA, the CDR3 is TGTGCCAGCAGAGACAGGGTGCGGGGAGAGACCCAGTACTTC. This encodes CASRDRVRGETQYF.

The chain employs TRBV19 and TRBJ1-1, with D unresolved. CDR1 and CDR2 from the germline V gene are LNHDA and SQIVND (reference sequence). This CDR3 region has 12 residues. V was clipped by 6 bases and J by 4 bases, with 9 bases between them. The CDR3 sequence is CASRQSPTEAFF. CDR3 coding DNA: TGTGCCAGTAGACAGTCCCCCACTGAAGCTTTCTTT. The full variable domain, in which reference TRBV19 and TRBJ1-1 provide the parts outside the CDR3, is DGGITQSPKYLFRKEGQNVTLSCEQNLNHDAMYWYRQDPGQGLRLIYYSQIVNDFQKGDIAEGYSVSREKKESFPLTVTSAQKNPTAFYLCASRQSPTEAFFGQGTRLTVV.

A remark on this clone: The same CDR3 arises from other DNA sequences in this sample as well. The chain joins TRBV18 to TRBJ1-6; 9 bases are a match to TRBD1. The CDR3 runs 14 residues. V lost 3 bases, J lost 7 bases, and 1 base stayed unmatched. From germline, CDR1 is KGHSH and CDR2 LQKENI. CDR3 protein: CASSPGTGNSPLHF. The CDR3 DNA follows: TGTGCCAGCTCACCCGGGACAGGGAATTCACCCCTCCACTTT.

The chain has TRBV18 and TRBJ2-2, with D possibly TRBD2 on 5 matching bases. Trimming removed 6 bases at V and 1 base at J, with 12 bases between. This CDR3 comprises 15 residues. Germline CDR1 is KGHSH and CDR2 is LQKENI. CDR3 in amino acids: CASSYSAGNTGELFF. Here the CDR3 DNA reads TGTGCCAGCTCGTATTCCGCGGGGAACACCGGGGAGCTGTTTTTT.